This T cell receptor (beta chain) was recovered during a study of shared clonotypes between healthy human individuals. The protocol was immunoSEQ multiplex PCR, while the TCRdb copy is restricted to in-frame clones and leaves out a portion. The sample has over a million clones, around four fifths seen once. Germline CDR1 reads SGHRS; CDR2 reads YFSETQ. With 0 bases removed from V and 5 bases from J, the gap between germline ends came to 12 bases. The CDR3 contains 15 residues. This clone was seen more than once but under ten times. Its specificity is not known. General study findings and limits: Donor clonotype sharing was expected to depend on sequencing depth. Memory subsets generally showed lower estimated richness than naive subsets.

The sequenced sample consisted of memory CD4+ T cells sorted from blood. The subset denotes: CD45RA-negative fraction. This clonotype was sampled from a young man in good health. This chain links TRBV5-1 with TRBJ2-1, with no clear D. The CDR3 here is CASSLGGPFHNEQFF. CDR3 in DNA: TGCGCCAGCAGCTTGGGTGGCCCCTTCCACAATGAGCAGTTCTTC.